In its sample, the clone carrying this TCR beta chain was seen once. The antigen is undetermined. The sample comes from a study of cytomegalovirus exposure and HLA in healthy donors. Findings and caveats of the study: Some highly shared sequence variants likely arose as a pipeline artifact. The majority of CMV-associated TCR beta chains were reported as apparently HLA-restricted in a later analysis. Later on, an analysis tied 15,000 to 20,000 TCR beta sequences to HLA alleles at 0.05 false discovery rate.

Germline loops: CDR1 SGHRS, CDR2 YFSETQ. Unmatched junction bases numbered 3, after V lost 4 bases and J lost 5 bases. The CDR3 runs to 14 residues. Primers included in the PCR were 60 Vbeta and 13 Jbeta primers. Here immunoSEQ multiplex PCR was the method, and the copy in TCRdb shows in-frame clones only, minus some. This sample has over 100,000 clones; roughly 79% occur once, and the top ten carry roughly 2.3%. Sample: PBMCs. This rearrangement joins TRBV5-1 to TRBJ2-1; 10 bases are shared with TRBD1. This receptor was obtained from a woman aged 30 to 39 in good health and CMV-seronegative. The CDR3: CASSTGTGDNEQFF. In DNA form, the CDR3 reads TGCGCCAGCAGCACTGGGACAGGGGACAATGAGCAGTTCTTC.